Shown below are 8 T cell receptor beta chains from a single sample sequenced in a study of T cells in Graves' hyperthyroidism and ophthalmopathy. Using RNA transcripts as the source, TCR beta CDR3 regions were amplified. A first-round RT-PCR of the TCR CDR3 used the HTBI primer set. TCRdb recomputed calls from the multiplex PCR reads with MiXCR, one row per CDR3 protein. The repertoire holds hundreds of thousands of distinct CDR3 sequences, with approximately 20% as singletons. Sequencing input: blood. Receptors were obtained from a man aged 35 to 55 with Graves' ophthalmopathy.

This clonotype turned up a few times. The chain links TRBV4-3 to TRBJ1-6; 10 bases align to TRBD1. The CDR3 consists of 15 residues. Germline V gene sequence: CDR1 LGHNA, CDR2 YSLEER. V trimming: 0 bases; J trimming: 7 bases; junction bases outside the gene matches: 0. In nucleotides, the CDR3 is TGCGCCAGCAGCCAAGAGGGACAGGGGAATTCACCCCTCCACTTT. Residues: CASSQEGQGNSPLHF.

This clonotype was detected only a few times. The rearrangement joins TRBV12-3 or TRBV12-4 to TRBJ1-2; D unresolved. The length of the CDR3 is 12 residues. The ends were cut back, 5 bases at V and 4 bases at J, with 8 bases in the middle. The CDR3 DNA is TGTGCCAGCAGTCAACTCATCTATGGCTACACCTTC. Translation: CASSQLIYGYTF.

V and J are TRBV29-1 and TRBJ2-1; weak D call: TRBD1 (6 bases). The CDR3 covers 14 residues. Looked up from germline, CDR1 is SQVTM and CDR2 is ANQGSEA. The V and J ends lost 8 bases and 0 bases respectively, with 14 bases between them. The CDR3 DNA sequence: TGCAGCCTCTGGGGGCAAGACTCCTACAATGAGCAGTTCTTC. Protein product: CSLWGQDSYNEQFF.

This rearrangement joins TRBV27 to TRBJ2-7; D may match TRBD1 or TRBD2 (5 bases each). Germline CDR1 is MNHEY and CDR2 is SMNVEV (reference sequence). There are 14 residues in the CDR3. V was pared by 6 bases and J by 3 bases, with 15 bases between. As DNA, the CDR3 is TGTGCCAGCAGACCTCCGGGACCGTTCTACGAGCAGTACTTC. The encoded protein is CASRPPGPFYEQYF.

The chain links TRBV3-1 to TRBJ2-3; 8 bases map to TRBD2. This CDR3 is built from 17 residues. The J segment lost 4 bases and the V segment lost 1 base, leaving 10 bases of the junction unmatched. Germline V CDR1 and CDR2: LGHDT, YNNKEL (reference sequence). The CDR3 sequence: CASSQGVRAGVPDTQYF. For the CDR3, the DNA is TGTGCCAGCAGCCAAGGAGTGAGAGCGGGAGTCCCAGATACGCAGTATTTT.

The CDR3 coding sequence is TGTGCCAGCAGCTCCCGGGGTAGCCAGACCGGGGAGCTGTTTTTT. Its translation is CASSSRGSQTGELFF. This sequence joins TRBV7-9 and TRBJ2-2; perhaps TRBD2 as D (5 bases). The CDR3 spans 15 residues. Per germline, CDR1 SEHNR and CDR2 FQNEAQ (reference sequence). Trimming took 4 bases from V and 5 from J, leaving 14 bases between them.

Turning to this clonotype: This sequence may be a read error, since a much larger clone differs from it by one base. The V call is TRBV6-9, the J call TRBJ1-6; D is perhaps TRBD1 (6 bases). CDR1 is MNHGY and CDR2 is SVAAGI in the germline V gene. CDR3 length: 17 amino acids. The CDR3 DNA follows: TGTGCCAGCAGTTACAGGGGAGACAGCTCCTATAGTTCACCCCTCCACTTT. Translated: CASSYRGDSSYSSPLHF.

The V and J genes are TRBV30 and TRBJ2-7; TRBD2 might be the D (7 bases). This CDR3 has 16 residues. CDR1 and CDR2 (germline): GTSNPN, SVGIG (reference sequence). The V gene lost 3 bases and the J gene lost 3 bases, with 21 bases spanning the gap. In nucleotides, the CDR3 is TGTGCCTGGAGCTGGGGGGGCAGTTGGAGGAACTACGAGCAGTACTTC. Amino acids: CAWSWGGSWRNYEQYF. The full variable domain, rest sourced from reference TRBV30 and TRBJ2-7, is SQTIHQWPATLVQPVGSPLSLECTVEGTSNPNLYWYRQAAGRGLQLLFYSVGIGQISSEVPQNLSASRPQDRQFILSSKKLLLSDSGFYLCAWSWGGSWRNYEQYFGPGTRLTVT.